Listed below are T cell receptor beta chains from one sample, sequenced in a study of blood T cell repertoires in COVID-19. Clones were sequenced by immunoSEQ multiplex PCR, and TCRdb holds only the in-frame ones, with some missing. The sample holds 250,000 to 300,000 clones; roughly 89% are singletons and the top ten take less than 2.5%. Specimen: peripheral blood. The receptor set was obtained from a man aged 50 to 59 with acute or convalescent COVID-19. The CDR3 runs from the conserved cysteine through the conserved F or W. Fields, in order: V gene, J gene, D gene, clone size, CDR3 DNA, CDR3 protein. D genes are given only for firm matches. Size tells how often a clone was seen (once, few, many) or the class of an expanded clone, and some rows leave it out.

TRBV25-1	TRBJ2-2	-	-	TGTGCCAGCACCCCAGGGCACACCGGGGAGCTGTTTTTT	CASTPGHTGELFF
TRBV3-1/TRBV3-2	TRBJ1-5	TRBD1	-	TGTGCCAGCAGCCGAGGACAGGGGGGGTGGCAGCCCCAGCATTTT	CASSRGQGGWQPQHF
TRBV23-1	TRBJ1-2	-	-	TGCGCCAGCAGTCAATCTAATGGGGCAACTATTTCTGGCTACACCTTC	CASSQSNGATISGYTF
TRBV19	TRBJ2-7	TRBD1	-	TGTGCCAGTAGGGCTACAGGGGCCCCGGCCTACGAGCAGTACTTC	CASRATGAPAYEQYF
TRBV5-1	TRBJ2-7	-	-	TGCGCCAGCAGCATTGGAGGAGGCACGGTCGAGCAGTACTTC	CASSIGGGTVEQYF
TRBV6-6	TRBJ2-7	-	-	TGTGCCAGCAGCCTCGACAGGAACTCCTACGAGCAGTACTTC	CASSLDRNSYEQYF
TRBV4-2	TRBJ2-5	-	-	TGTGCCAGCAGCCAAGATAGGGGGTCGAGGGATCCCCAGAAGACCCAGTACTTC	CASSQDRGSRDPQKTQYF
TRBV12-3/TRBV12-4	TRBJ1-2	-	-	TGTGCCAGCAGTCAAGCTCGACAAGGCTACACCTTC	CASSQARQGYTF
TRBV27	TRBJ2-7	TRBD1	-	TGTGCCAGCAGCGGGACAGGGGGCGGCTACGAGCAGTACTTC	CASSGTGGGYEQYF
TRBV7-9	TRBJ2-7	TRBD1	-	TGTGCCAGCAACTCCGGGACAGGGGACTACGAGCAGTACTTC	CASNSGTGDYEQYF
TRBV30	TRBJ2-7	-	-	TGTGCCTGGAAACAGGGTAGAAGGGAGCAGTACTTC	CAWKQGRREQYF
TRBV7-2	TRBJ1-3	TRBD1	-	TGTGCCAGCAGCCGGGGGACAGCATCTGGAAACACCATATATTTT	CASSRGTASGNTIYF
TRBV9	TRBJ2-2	TRBD2	-	TGTGCCAGCAGCCTTCGGGCTAGCGGGGGGTTAAGGGAGCTGTTTTTT	CASSLRASGGLRELFF
TRBV21-1	TRBJ2-1	-	-	TGTGCCAGCAGCAAAGTAGAAACTAGCGGGGGGATCAGGACCTACAATGAGCAGTTCTTC	CASSKVETSGGIRTYNEQFF
TRBV5-1	TRBJ2-3	-	-	TGCGCCAGCAGCTTGGGCCCCCGCTCGGGGGATACGCAGTATTTT	CASSLGPRSGDTQYF
TRBV5-1	TRBJ2-2	-	once	TGCGCCAGCAGCTTGGGGCAGGGTGTCACCGGGGAGCTGTTTTTT	CASSLGQGVTGELFF
TRBV9	TRBJ1-4	-	-	TGTGCCAGCAGCGTAGACGAGGGCGCAGGTGAAAAACTGTTTTTT	CASSVDEGAGEKLFF
TRBV7-3	TRBJ2-2	TRBD1	few	TGTGCCAGCAGCTTGACAGGGATTCGGGACGGGGAGCTGTTTTTT	CASSLTGIRDGELFF
TRBV10-2	TRBJ2-3	TRBD1	-	TGCGCCAGCAGTGCCTTACAGGGGTCAGATACGCAGTATTTT	CASSALQGSDTQYF
TRBV27	TRBJ2-1	TRBD2	-	TGTGCCAGCAGAGCCTTGGGGGGAGGGTCCTACAATGAGCAGTTCTTC	CASRALGGGSYNEQFF
TRBV9	TRBJ1-1	-	-	TGTGCCAGCAGCGTGTCGTTGAACACTGAAGCTTTCTTT	CASSVSLNTEAFF
TRBV1	TRBJ2-1	-	-	TGCACCAGCAGCCGGCCAGGCCATGAGCAGTTCTTC	CTSSRPGHEQFF
TRBV30	TRBJ2-7	-	once	TGTGCCTGGAGTACCCAGACCTACGAGCAGTACTTC	CAWSTQTYEQYF
TRBV27	TRBJ2-7	-	few	TGTGCCAGCAGCCTGAATCAGGGCTACGAGCAGTACTTC	CASSLNQGYEQYF
TRBV18	TRBJ1-2	TRBD1	-	TGTGCCAGCTCACAACCCGGGACAGGAGGAAGATATGGCTACACCTTC	CASSQPGTGGRYGYTF
TRBV27	TRBJ2-3	-	-	TGTGCCAGCAGTTGGAGTACGCCGGCTGATACGCAGTATTTT	CASSWSTPADTQYF
TRBV5-1	TRBJ2-1	-	-	TGCGCCAGCAGCCAAACCGGGTTCGGGGATAATGAGCAGTTCTTC	CASSQTGFGDNEQFF
TRBV15	TRBJ2-2	TRBD1	-	TGTGCCACCAGCAGAGTCGGACAGGGGATTCCCGGGGAGCTGTTTTTT	CATSRVGQGIPGELFF
TRBV10-2	TRBJ2-3	TRBD1	-	TGCGCCTCCGGGACAGGGCAAACAGATACGCAGTATTTT	CASGTGQTDTQYF
TRBV3-1/TRBV3-2	TRBJ2-7	-	few	TGTGCCAGCAGCCCCCTCCCGGGTTCCTACGAGCAGTACTTC	CASSPLPGSYEQYF
TRBV7-3	TRBJ2-1	TRBD2	-	TGTGCCAGCAGCCCCAAGCGGGGTGAGCAGTTCTTC	CASSPKRGEQFF
TRBV5-1	TRBJ2-5	-	-	TGCGCCAGCTCCGGGGAGGTACAAGAGACCCAGTACTTC	CASSGEVQETQYF
TRBV10-2	TRBJ1-2	-	-	TGCGCCAGCAGTGAAAGGAGCCCTAACTATGGCTACACCTTC	CASSERSPNYGYTF
TRBV15	TRBJ2-6	-	-	TGTGCCACCAGCAGGGGGGGATCCGGGGCCAACGTCCTGACTTTC	CATSRGGSGANVLTF
TRBV3-1/TRBV3-2	TRBJ2-5	TRBD2	few	TGTGCCAGCAGTCCCGAACTCATAGCGGGGGTCCAGACCCAGTACTTC	CASSPELIAGVQTQYF
TRBV28	TRBJ1-4	-	-	TGTGCCAGCAGTTTATCATTTAATGAAAAACTGTTTTTT	CASSLSFNEKLFF
TRBV30	TRBJ1-2	-	-	TGTGCCTGGAGTAGGCAGGGCCTTAACTATGGCTACACCTTC	CAWSRQGLNYGYTF
TRBV25-1	TRBJ1-2	TRBD1	-	TGTGCCAGCAGGACAGGGGATAACTATGGCTACACCTTC	CASRTGDNYGYTF
TRBV6-6	TRBJ1-2	TRBD1	-	TGTGCCAGCAGCACCCGACAGGGTCAGGATGGCTACACCTTC	CASSTRQGQDGYTF
TRBV18	TRBJ1-5	-	once	TGTGCCAGCTCACCCTCCCAGAATCAGCCCCAGCATTTT	CASSPSQNQPQHF
TRBV5-1	TRBJ1-1	TRBD1	once	TGCGCCAGCAGCCCAGCCCCCAGGGGGCCCAGGACTGAAGCTTTCTTT	CASSPAPRGPRTEAFF
TRBV15	TRBJ2-2	-	-	TGTGCCACCAGGACGCCATCTAGGGGGATCGGGGAGCTGTTTTTT	CATRTPSRGIGELFF
TRBV2	TRBJ2-2	TRBD2	-	TGTGCCAGCAGTGAAGGGAGCGGGGGGGCCGCCGGGGAGCTGTTTTTT	CASSEGSGGAAGELFF
TRBV7-3	TRBJ2-5	-	-	TGTGCCAGCAGCTGGACTCTCCAAGAGACCCAGTACTTC	CASSWTLQETQYF
TRBV2	TRBJ1-6	TRBD1	-	TGTGCCAGCATACAGGGGGATTCACCCCTCCACTTT	CASIQGDSPLHF
TRBV7-6	TRBJ1-5	TRBD1	-	TGTGCCAGCAGCTTGGGTGACAGGGGGAGCAATCAGCCCCAGCATTTT	CASSLGDRGSNQPQHF
TRBV10-1	TRBJ1-2	-	-	TGCGCCAGCCTCAGGGCGTACTATGGCTACACCTTC	CASLRAYYGYTF
TRBV27	TRBJ1-2	-	-	TGTGCCAGCAGTTTAGGTGCAGGGGTGGATTGGGACTATGGCTACACCTTC	CASSLGAGVDWDYGYTF
TRBV30	TRBJ1-6	-	-	TGTGCCTGGGGGGGCCTGAGTGGTTCACCCCTCCACTTT	CAWGGLSGSPLHF
TRBV5-4	TRBJ2-3	-	-	TGTGCCAGCAGCTCTAAGCGTAACACAGATACGCAGTATTTT	CASSSKRNTDTQYF
TRBV29-1	TRBJ1-1	-	once	TGCAGCGTAAAGTCTAGGGGGTTTGGTACTGAAGCTTTCTTT	CSVKSRGFGTEAFF
TRBV12-5	TRBJ2-5	-	-	TGTGCTAGTGGTTTCCCTGCAAGGGGAAAGGGAGAGACCCAGTACTTC	CASGFPARGKGETQYF
TRBV5-1	TRBJ1-6	TRBD1	-	TGCGCCAGCAGCTCACCGGGACAGGGCGACTTGGGACCCCTCCACTTT	CASSSPGQGDLGPLHF
TRBV5-1	TRBJ1-5	TRBD1	-	TGCGCCAGCAGCCCAACCGGGACAGGGGGCTTGAGCAATCAGCCCCAGCATTTT	CASSPTGTGGLSNQPQHF
TRBV14	TRBJ1-2	TRBD1	-	TGTGCCAGCAGCACCCAGACAGGGGTGGGGTATGGCTACACCTTC	CASSTQTGVGYGYTF
TRBV5-1	TRBJ2-2	TRBD1	-	TGCGCCAGCAGCTCCGGACAGGGGTACACCGGGGAGCTGTTTTTT	CASSSGQGYTGELFF
TRBV19	TRBJ1-3	-	-	TGTGCCAGTAGCCCGACATACGCTGGAAACACCATATATTTT	CASSPTYAGNTIYF
TRBV5-1	TRBJ2-1	-	-	TGCGCCAGCAGCCCGAGAGTCGAGCAGTTCTTC	CASSPRVEQFF